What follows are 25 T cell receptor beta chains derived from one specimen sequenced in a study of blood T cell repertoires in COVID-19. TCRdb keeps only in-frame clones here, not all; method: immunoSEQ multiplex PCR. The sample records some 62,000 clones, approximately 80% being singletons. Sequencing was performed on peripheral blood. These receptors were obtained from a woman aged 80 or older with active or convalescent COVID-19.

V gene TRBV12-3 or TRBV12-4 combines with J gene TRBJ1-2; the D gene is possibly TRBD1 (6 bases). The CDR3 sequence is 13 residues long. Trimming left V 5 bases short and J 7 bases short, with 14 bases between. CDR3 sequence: CASSQQGGRGYTF. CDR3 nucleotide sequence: TGTGCCAGCAGTCAACAGGGTGGTCGTGGCTACACCTTC.

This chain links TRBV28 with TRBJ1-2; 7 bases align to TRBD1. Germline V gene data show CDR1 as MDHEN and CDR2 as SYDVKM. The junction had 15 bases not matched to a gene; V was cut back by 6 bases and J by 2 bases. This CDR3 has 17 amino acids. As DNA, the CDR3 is TGTGCCAGCAGCCCCCTCGGACAGGCCGTTCCGAACTATGGCTACACCTTC. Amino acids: CASSPLGQAVPNYGYTF.

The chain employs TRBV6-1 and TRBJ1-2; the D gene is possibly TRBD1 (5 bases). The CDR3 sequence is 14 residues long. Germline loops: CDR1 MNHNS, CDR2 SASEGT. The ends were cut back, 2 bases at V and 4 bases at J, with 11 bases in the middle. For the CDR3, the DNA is TGTGCCAGCAGTGAATCCCCCAGGGCCTATGGCTACACCTTC. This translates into CASSESPRAYGYTF.

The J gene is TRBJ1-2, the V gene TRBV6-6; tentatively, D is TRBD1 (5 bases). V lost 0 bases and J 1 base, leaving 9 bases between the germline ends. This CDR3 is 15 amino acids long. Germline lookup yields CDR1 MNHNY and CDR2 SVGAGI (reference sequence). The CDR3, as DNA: TGTGCCAGCAGTTACTCTAAGACAGTTAACTATGGCTACACCTTC. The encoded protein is CASSYSKTVNYGYTF.

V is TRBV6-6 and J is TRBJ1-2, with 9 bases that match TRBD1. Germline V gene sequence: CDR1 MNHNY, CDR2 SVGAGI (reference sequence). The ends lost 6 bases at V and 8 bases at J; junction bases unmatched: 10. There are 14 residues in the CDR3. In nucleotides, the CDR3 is TGTGCCAGCAGGCACAACAGGGGGCCGGGAGGCTACACCTTC. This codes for CASRHNRGPGGYTF.

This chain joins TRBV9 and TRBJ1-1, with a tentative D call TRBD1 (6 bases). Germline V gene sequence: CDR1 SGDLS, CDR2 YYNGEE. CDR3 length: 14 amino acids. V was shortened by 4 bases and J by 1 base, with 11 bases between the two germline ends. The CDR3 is CASSRTATNTEAFF. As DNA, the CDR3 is TGTGCCAGCAGCCGGACAGCTACGAACACTGAAGCTTTCTTT.

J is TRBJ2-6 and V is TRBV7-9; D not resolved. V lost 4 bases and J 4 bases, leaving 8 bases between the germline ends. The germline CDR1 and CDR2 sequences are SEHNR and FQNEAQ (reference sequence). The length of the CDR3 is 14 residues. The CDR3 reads CASSWSTGANVLTF. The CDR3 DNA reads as TGTGCCAGCAGCTGGAGTACCGGGGCCAACGTCCTGACTTTC.

Written as DNA, the CDR3 is TGCGCCAGCAGCCCAGGAGGGCCGGGGCCACAGCCCCAGCATTTT. It encodes CASSPGGPGPQPQHF. The chain carries TRBV4-1 and TRBJ1-5; a possible D gene is TRBD1 (5 bases). The V and J ends lost 4 bases and 7 bases respectively, with 17 bases between them. Germline CDR1 reads MGHRA; CDR2 reads YSYEKL. The CDR3 is made up of 15 amino acids.

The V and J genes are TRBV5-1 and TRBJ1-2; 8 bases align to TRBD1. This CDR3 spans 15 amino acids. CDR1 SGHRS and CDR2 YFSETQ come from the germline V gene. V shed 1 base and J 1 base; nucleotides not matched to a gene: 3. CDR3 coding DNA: TGCGCCAGCAGCTTGACAGGGGGGAGTAACTATGGCTACACCTTC. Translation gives CASSLTGGSNYGYTF.

CDR3 loop: CASSADRAFYEQYF. CDR3 coding DNA: TGTGCCAGCAGCGCGGACAGAGCCTTCTACGAGCAGTACTTC. The chain employs TRBV6-5 and TRBJ2-7; possibly TRBD1 for D (6 bases). CDR1 is MNHEY and CDR2 is SVGAGI in the germline V gene. Trimming removed 6 bases from V and 3 bases from J, with 15 bases in between. This CDR3 is 14 amino acids long.

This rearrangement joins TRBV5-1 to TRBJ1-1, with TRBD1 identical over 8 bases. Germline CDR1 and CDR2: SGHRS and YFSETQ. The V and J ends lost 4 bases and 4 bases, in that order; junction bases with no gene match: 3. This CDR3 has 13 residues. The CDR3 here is CASSVTGGTEAFF. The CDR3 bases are TGCGCCAGCAGCGTAACAGGGGGCACTGAAGCTTTCTTT.

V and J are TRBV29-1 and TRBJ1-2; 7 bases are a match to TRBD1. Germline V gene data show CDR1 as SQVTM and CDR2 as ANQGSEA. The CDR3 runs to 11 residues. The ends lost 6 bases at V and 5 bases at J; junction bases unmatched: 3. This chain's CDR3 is CSVDRDYGYTF. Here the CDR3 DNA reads TGCAGCGTCGACAGGGATTATGGCTACACCTTC. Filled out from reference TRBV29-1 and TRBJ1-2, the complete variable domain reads SAVISQKPSRDICQRGTSLTIQCQVDSQVTMMFWYRQQPGQSLTLIATANQGSEATYESGFVIDKFPISRPNLTFSTLTVSNMSPEDSSIYLCSVDRDYGYTFGSGTRLTVV.

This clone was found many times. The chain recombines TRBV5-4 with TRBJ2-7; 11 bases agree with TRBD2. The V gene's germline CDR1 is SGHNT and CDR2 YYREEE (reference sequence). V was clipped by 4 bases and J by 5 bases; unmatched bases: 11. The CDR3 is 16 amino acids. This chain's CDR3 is CASSKRLAGGRNEQYF. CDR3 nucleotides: TGTGCCAGCAGCAAACGCCTAGCGGGGGGTCGTAACGAGCAGTACTTC.

Written as DNA, the CDR3 is TGTGCCAGCAGCGTTCGACTGACCTCCTACAATGAGCAGTTCTTC. Protein sequence: CASSVRLTSYNEQFF. The J gene is TRBJ2-1, the V gene TRBV9; D gene ambiguous. This CDR3 has 15 residues. V gave up 2 bases and J gave up 0 bases, with 9 bases separating them. Looked up from germline, CDR1 is SGDLS and CDR2 is YYNGEE.

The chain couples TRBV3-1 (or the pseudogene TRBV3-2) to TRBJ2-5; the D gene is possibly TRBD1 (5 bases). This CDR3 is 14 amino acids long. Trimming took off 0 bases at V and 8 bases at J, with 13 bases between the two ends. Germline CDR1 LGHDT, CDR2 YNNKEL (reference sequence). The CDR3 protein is CASSQDLWGATQYF. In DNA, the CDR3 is TGTGCCAGCAGCCAAGATTTATGGGGCGCCACCCAGTACTTC.

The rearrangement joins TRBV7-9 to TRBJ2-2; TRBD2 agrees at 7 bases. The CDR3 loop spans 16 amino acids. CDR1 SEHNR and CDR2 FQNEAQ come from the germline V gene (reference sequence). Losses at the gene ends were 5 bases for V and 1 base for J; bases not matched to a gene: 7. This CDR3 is CASSPGLAVNTGELFF. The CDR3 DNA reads TGTGCCAGCAGCCCCGGGCTAGCGGTGAACACCGGGGAGCTGTTTTTT.

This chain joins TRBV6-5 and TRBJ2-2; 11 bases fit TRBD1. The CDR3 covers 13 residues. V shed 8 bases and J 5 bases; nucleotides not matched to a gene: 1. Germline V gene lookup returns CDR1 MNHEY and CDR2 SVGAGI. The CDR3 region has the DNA TGTGCCAGCCGGGACAGGGGGACCGGGGAGCTGTTTTTT. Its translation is CASRDRGTGELFF.

CDR3 nucleotide sequence: TGTGCCAGCAGCCACCTCAACGCTAGGGAGCAGTACTTC. Translating it yields CASSHLNAREQYF. The rearrangement links TRBV3-1 (or the pseudogene TRBV3-2) to TRBJ2-7, with D unclear. Germline CDR1 and CDR2: LGHDT and YNNKEL (reference sequence). Trimming pared 3 bases from V and 7 bases from J, leaving 13 bases between. There are 13 residues in the CDR3.

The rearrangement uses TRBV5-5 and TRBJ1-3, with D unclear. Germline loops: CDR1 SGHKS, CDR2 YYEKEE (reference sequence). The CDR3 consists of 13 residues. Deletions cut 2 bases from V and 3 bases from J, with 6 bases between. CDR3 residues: CASSFPGGNTIYF. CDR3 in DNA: TGTGCCAGCAGCTTCCCGGGTGGAAACACCATATATTTT.

The CDR3 loop is CASSNTGWETQYF. The CDR3 coding sequence is TGTGCCAGCAGCAACACAGGGTGGGAGACCCAGTACTTC. The chain couples TRBV6-5 to TRBJ2-5; the D gene is possibly TRBD1 (6 bases). Germline V lookup: CDR1 MNHEY, CDR2 SVGAGI. The CDR3 is made up of 13 amino acids. V lost 6 bases to trimming and J lost 5 bases, with 13 bases between them.

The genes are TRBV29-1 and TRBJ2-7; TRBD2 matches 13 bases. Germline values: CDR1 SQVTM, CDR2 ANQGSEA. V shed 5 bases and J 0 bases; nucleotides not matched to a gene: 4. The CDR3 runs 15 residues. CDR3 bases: TGCAGCGTTACCGGACTAGCGGGGGTCTCCTACGAGCAGTACTTC. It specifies CSVTGLAGVSYEQYF.

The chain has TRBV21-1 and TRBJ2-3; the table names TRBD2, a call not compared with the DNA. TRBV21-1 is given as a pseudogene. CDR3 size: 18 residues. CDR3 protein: CASSKARIGDFGTDTQYF. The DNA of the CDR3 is TGTGCCAGCAGCAAAGCCAGGATAGGGGACTTTGGCACAGATACGCAGTATTTT.

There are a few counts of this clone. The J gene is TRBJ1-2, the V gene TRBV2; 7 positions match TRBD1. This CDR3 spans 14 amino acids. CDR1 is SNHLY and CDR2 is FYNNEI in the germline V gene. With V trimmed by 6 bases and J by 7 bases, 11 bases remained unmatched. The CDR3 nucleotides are TGTGCCAGCAGCGAATCCACAGGGGTGGGTGGCTACACCTTC. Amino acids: CASSESTGVGGYTF. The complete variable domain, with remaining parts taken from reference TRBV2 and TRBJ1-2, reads EPEVTQTPSHQVTQMGQEVILRCVPISNHLYFYWYRQILGQKVEFLVSFYNNEISEKSEIFDDQFSVERPDGSNFTLKIRSTKLEDSAMYFCASSESTGVGGYTFGSGTRLTVV.

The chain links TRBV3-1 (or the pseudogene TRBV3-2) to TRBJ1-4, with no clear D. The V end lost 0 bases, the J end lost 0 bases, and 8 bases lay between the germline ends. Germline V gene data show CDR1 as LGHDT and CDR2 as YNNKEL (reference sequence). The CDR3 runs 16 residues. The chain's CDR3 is CASSQDLGTTNEKLFF. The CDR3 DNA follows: TGTGCCAGCAGCCAAGATCTTGGCACAACTAATGAAAAACTGTTTTTT.

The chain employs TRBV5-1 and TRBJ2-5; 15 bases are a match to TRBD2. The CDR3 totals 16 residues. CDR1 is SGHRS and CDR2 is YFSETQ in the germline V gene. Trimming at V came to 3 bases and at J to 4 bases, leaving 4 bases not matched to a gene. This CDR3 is CASSSGLAGGRETQYF. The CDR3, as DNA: TGCGCCAGCAGCTCCGGACTAGCGGGGGGGAGAGAGACCCAGTACTTC.